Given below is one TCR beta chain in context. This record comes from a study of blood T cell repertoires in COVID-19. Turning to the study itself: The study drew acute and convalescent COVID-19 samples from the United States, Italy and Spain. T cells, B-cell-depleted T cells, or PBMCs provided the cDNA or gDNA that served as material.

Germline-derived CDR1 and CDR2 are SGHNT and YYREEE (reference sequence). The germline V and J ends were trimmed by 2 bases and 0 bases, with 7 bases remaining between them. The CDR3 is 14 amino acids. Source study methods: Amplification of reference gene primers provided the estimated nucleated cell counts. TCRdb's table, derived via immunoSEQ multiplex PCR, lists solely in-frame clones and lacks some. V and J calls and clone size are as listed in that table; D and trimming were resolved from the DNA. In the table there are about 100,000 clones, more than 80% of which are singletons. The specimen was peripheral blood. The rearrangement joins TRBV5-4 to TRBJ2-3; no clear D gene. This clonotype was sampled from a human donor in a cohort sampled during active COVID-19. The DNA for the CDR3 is TGTGCCAGCAGCTTAGCCCTTAGCACAGATACGCAGTATTTT. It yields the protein CASSLALSTDTQYF.